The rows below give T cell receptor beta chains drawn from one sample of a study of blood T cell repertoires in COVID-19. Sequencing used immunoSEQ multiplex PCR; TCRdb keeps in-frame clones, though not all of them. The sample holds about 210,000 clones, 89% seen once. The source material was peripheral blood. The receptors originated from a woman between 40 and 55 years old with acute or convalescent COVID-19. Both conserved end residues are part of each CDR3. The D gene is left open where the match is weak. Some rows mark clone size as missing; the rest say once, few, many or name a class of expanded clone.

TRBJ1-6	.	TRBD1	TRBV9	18	CASSGWTGGLLHNSPLHF	TGTGCCAGCAGCGGATGGACAGGGGGCCTGCTACATAATTCACCCCTCCACTTT
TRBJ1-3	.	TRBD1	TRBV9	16	CASSVGETGSGNTIYF	TGTGCCAGCAGCGTAGGCGAGACAGGGTCCGGAAACACCATATATTTT
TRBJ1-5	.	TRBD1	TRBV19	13	CASQDREHQPQHF	TGTGCCAGTCAGGACAGGGAGCATCAGCCCCAGCATTTT
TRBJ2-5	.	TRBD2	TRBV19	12	CASTSGGETQYF	TGTGCCAGTACCTCGGGGGGAGAGACCCAGTACTTC
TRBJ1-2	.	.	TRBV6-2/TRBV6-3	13	CASSYSGGPSYTF	TGTGCCAGCAGTTACTCGGGAGGTCCAAGCTACACCTTC
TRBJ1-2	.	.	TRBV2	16	CASSEALTGLGYGYTF	TGTGCCAGCAGTGAAGCCCTTACAGGGTTGGGCTATGGCTACACCTTC
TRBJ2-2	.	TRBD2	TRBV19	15	CASNPSGGAHGELFF	TGTGCCAGTAACCCTAGCGGGGGGGCGCACGGGGAGCTGTTTTTT
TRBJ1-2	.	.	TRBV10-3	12	CAIKELKLSYTF	TGTGCCATCAAAGAACTCAAGCTGAGCTACACCTTC
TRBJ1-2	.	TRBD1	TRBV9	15	CASSVGPPTGYGYTF	TGTGCCAGCAGCGTAGGTCCCCCGACAGGGTATGGCTACACCTTC
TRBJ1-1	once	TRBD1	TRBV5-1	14	CASSTNRGHTEAFF	TGCGCCAGCAGCACAAACAGGGGGCACACTGAAGCTTTCTTT
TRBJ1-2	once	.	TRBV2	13	CASSDQGNYGYTF	TGTGCCAGCAGTGACCAGGGGAACTATGGCTACACCTTC
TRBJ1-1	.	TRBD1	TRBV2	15	CAGNSQTGVNTEAFF	TGTGCCGGAAATTCCCAGACAGGGGTGAACACTGAAGCTTTCTTT
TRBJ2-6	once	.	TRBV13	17	CASSLIRTGSGANVLTF	TGTGCCAGCAGCTTAATTCGTACAGGGTCTGGGGCCAACGTCCTGACTTTC
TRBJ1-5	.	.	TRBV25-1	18	CARQMSGGEPYSNQPQHF	TGTGCCAGACAGATGTCCGGCGGGGAACCTTATAGCAATCAGCCCCAGCATTTT
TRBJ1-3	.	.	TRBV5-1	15	CASSLEVGAGNTIYF	TGCGCCAGCAGCTTGGAGGTAGGGGCCGGAAACACCATATATTTT
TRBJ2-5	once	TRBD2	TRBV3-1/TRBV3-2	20	CASSQLVTGEMRGSGETQYF	TGTGCCAGCAGCCAACTGGTCACAGGAGAAATGCGGGGGTCAGGGGAGACCCAGTACTTC
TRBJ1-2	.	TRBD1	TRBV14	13	CASSPRTGNGYTF	TGTGCCAGCAGCCCGAGGACAGGGAATGGCTACACCTTC
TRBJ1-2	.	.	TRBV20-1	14	CSASYPVSPYGYTF	TGCAGTGCTAGTTATCCAGTCTCCCCATATGGCTACACCTTC
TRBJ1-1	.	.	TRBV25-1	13	CASNQGGGTEAFF	TGTGCCAGCAACCAAGGGGGGGGTACTGAAGCTTTCTTT
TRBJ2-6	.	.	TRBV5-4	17	CASTIGGGAAGANVLTF	TGTGCCAGCACCATAGGGGGGGGTGCGGCTGGGGCCAACGTCCTGACTTTC
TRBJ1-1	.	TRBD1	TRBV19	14	CASSSGQASTEAFF	TGTGCCAGTAGTTCGGGACAGGCGTCCACTGAAGCTTTCTTT
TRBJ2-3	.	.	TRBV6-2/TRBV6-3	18	CASSSIDPGTPITDTQYF	TGTGCCAGCAGTTCTATTGACCCCGGGACTCCTATCACAGATACGCAGTATTTT
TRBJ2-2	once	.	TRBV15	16	CATSRGTGRATGELFF	TGTGCCACCAGCAGAGGCACAGGGAGGGCCACCGGGGAGCTGTTTTTT
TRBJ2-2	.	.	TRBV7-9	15	CASRMDSANTGELFF	TGTGCCAGCAGAATGGACAGCGCGAACACCGGGGAGCTGTTTTTT
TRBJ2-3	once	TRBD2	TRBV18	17	CASSFKRGAPSTDTQYF	TGTGCCAGCTCATTCAAGCGGGGGGCCCCAAGCACAGATACGCAGTATTTT
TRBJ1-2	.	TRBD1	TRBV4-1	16	CASSQVGGTGKYGYTF	TGCGCCAGCAGCCAAGTAGGAGGGACAGGGAAATATGGCTACACCTTC
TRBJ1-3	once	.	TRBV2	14	CASSVVDSGNTIYF	TGTGCCAGCAGTGTAGTCGACTCTGGAAACACCATATATTTT
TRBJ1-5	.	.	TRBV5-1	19	CASRIEPTGVRGSNQPQHF	TGCGCCAGCAGAATTGAGCCCACAGGTGTCAGGGGTAGCAATCAGCCCCAGCATTTT
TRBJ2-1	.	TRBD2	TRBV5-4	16	CASSLGAGGGRREQFF	TGTGCCAGCAGCTTGGGGGCCGGGGGGGGTAGGAGAGAGCAGTTCTTC
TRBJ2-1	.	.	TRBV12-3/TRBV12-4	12	CASSSTYNEQFF	TGTGCCAGCAGTTCAACCTACAATGAGCAGTTCTTC
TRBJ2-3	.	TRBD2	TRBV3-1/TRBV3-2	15	CASSQGLAATDTQYF	TGTGCCAGCAGCCAAGGACTAGCGGCCACAGATACGCAGTATTTT
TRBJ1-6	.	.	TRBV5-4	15	CASSNRDTYNSPLHF	TGTGCCAGCAGCAACCGGGACACCTATAATTCACCCCTCCACTTT
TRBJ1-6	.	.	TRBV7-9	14	CASSAQGKDSPLHF	TGTGCCAGCAGTGCGCAGGGCAAAGATTCACCCCTCCACTTT
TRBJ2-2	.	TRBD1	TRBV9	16	CASSVGTGPSTGELFF	TGTGCCAGCAGCGTCGGGACAGGACCTTCCACCGGGGAGCTGTTTTTT
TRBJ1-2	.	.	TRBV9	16	CASSVDGRHANYGYTF	TGTGCCAGCAGCGTAGATGGGAGGCACGCTAACTATGGCTACACCTTC
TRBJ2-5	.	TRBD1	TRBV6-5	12	CASKGQEETQYF	TGTGCCAGCAAGGGACAGGAAGAGACCCAGTACTTC
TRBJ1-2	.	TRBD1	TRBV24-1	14	CATSEGQGAHGYTF	TGTGCCACCAGTGAGGGACAGGGCGCGCATGGCTACACCTTC
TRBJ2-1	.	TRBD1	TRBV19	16	CASIAHRTGTSGEQFF	TGTGCCAGTATAGCCCACCGGACAGGGACTTCGGGTGAGCAGTTCTTC
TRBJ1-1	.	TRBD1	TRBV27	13	CASKGQEHTEAFF	TGTGCCAGCAAGGGACAGGAGCACACTGAAGCTTTCTTT
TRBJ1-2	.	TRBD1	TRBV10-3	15	CAIRLPDREGYGYTF	TGTGCCATCAGGCTCCCGGACAGGGAGGGCTATGGCTACACCTTC
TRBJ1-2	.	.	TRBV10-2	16	CASSESTRAKAYGYTF	TGCGCCAGCAGTGAGTCGACTCGAGCTAAAGCTTATGGCTACACCTTC
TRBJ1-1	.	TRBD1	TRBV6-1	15	CASSEATGGNTEAFF	TGTGCCAGCAGTGAAGCGACAGGGGGGAACACTGAAGCTTTCTTT
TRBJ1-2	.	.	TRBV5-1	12	CASRRDSYGYTF	TGCGCCAGCAGAAGAGACAGCTATGGCTACACCTTC
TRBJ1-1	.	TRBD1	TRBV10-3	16	CATEPARTGGITEAFF	TGTGCCACCGAACCCGCACGTACAGGGGGAATCACTGAAGCTTTCTTT